The rows below give T cell receptor beta chains drawn from one sample of a study of T cell responses to AZD1222 COVID-19 vaccine. The data were produced by immunoSEQ multiplex PCR, yet TCRdb's version contains in-frame clones alone and is incomplete. This table has 100,000 to 150,000 clones, about 92% appearing once. The source material was peripheral blood, sampled 28 days after the second AZD1222 dose. These receptors originate from an adult who received the AZD1222 COVID-19 vaccine. The CDR3 runs from the conserved cysteine through the conserved F or W. A D gene is named only where the DNA matches it firmly. Clone size appears in some rows only: once, few, many, or a class for an expanded clone.

>NA|TRBV5-1|TRBJ1-2|NA
CASSLGNGVVFLGYTF
TGCGCCAGCAGCTTGGGGAATGGGGTGGTGTTTCTTGGCTACACCTTC
>NA|TRBV18|TRBJ2-2|NA
CASSPRTNTGELFF
TGTGCCAGCTCACCGCGGACCAACACCGGGGAGCTGTTTTTT
>NA|TRBV7-8|TRBJ2-4|TRBD2
CASSPRLAGVTNIQYF
TGTGCCAGCAGCCCACGTCTTGCGGGAGTAACCAACATTCAGTACTTC
>NA|TRBV5-1|TRBJ1-5|NA
CASSFQPGSNQPQHF
TGCGCCAGCAGCTTCCAACCGGGTTCCAATCAGCCCCAGCATTTT
>NA|TRBV4-2|TRBJ1-2|NA
CASSHPLGQNYGYTF
TGTGCCAGCAGCCACCCCTTAGGGCAGAACTATGGCTACACCTTC
>NA|TRBV25-1|TRBJ2-5|TRBD2
CASSELLAGEETQYF
TGTGCCAGCAGTGAACTTCTAGCGGGAGAGGAGACCCAGTACTTC
>NA|TRBV4-3|TRBJ2-6|TRBD1
CASSKGTGNSGANVLTF
TGCGCCAGCAGCAAGGGGACAGGTAACTCTGGGGCCAACGTCCTGACTTTC
>NA|TRBV6-5|TRBJ1-5|NA
CASHTNQPQHF
TGTGCCAGTCATACTAATCAGCCCCAGCATTTT
>NA|TRBV7-2|TRBJ2-1|TRBD2
CASSLVPLGGGLSYNEQFF
TGTGCCAGCAGCTTAGTTCCTCTCGGCGGGGGGCTATCCTACAATGAGCAGTTCTTC
>NA|TRBV6-5|TRBJ1-2|NA
CATGPSGGYTF
TGTGCCACCGGACCTTCTGGGGGCTACACCTTC
>NA|TRBV10-3|TRBJ1-1|NA
CAISGGPGNTEAFF
TGTGCCATCAGTGGGGGACCGGGGAACACTGAAGCTTTCTTT
>NA|TRBV2|TRBJ2-7|TRBD2
CASSDGGLAEGRYEQYF
TGTGCCAGCAGTGACGGGGGACTAGCGGAGGGACGATACGAGCAGTACTTC
>NA|TRBV11-2|TRBJ2-7|NA
CASSLSYGSRYEQYF
TGTGCCAGCAGCCTGAGTTATGGGAGCCGGTACGAGCAGTACTTC
>NA|TRBV6-5|TRBJ1-2|TRBD1
CASSYSGQIGGYTF
TGTGCCAGCAGTTACTCGGGACAGATAGGAGGCTACACCTTC
>once|TRBV6-4|TRBJ2-7|NA
CASSDPPYEQYF
TGTGCCAGCAGTGACCCTCCCTACGAGCAGTACTTC
>NA|TRBV19|TRBJ1-1|TRBD1
CASSIVGGTAEAFF
TGTGCCAGTAGTATAGTGGGGGGGACAGCTGAAGCTTTCTTT
>NA|TRBV27|TRBJ2-5|TRBD1
CASSPRWTGGETQYF
TGTGCCAGCAGTCCGCGTTGGACAGGGGGAGAGACCCAGTACTTC
>NA|TRBV19|TRBJ1-3|NA
CASSLSSLGNTIYF
TGTGCCAGTAGTCTCAGCAGCCTAGGAAACACCATATATTTT
>NA|TRBV10-3|TRBJ1-2|NA
CAIIDSHYGYTF
TGTGCCATCATCGACAGTCACTATGGCTACACCTTC
>NA|TRBV15|TRBJ1-4|NA
CATSRGGGEKLFF
TGTGCCACCAGCAGAGGGGGAGGTGAAAAACTGTTTTTT
>NA|TRBV15|TRBJ1-2|NA
CATREDKGNYGYTF
TGTGCCACCAGGGAGGATAAAGGGAACTATGGCTACACCTTC
>once|TRBV19|TRBJ2-4|NA
CASTPIAKNIQYF
TGTGCCAGTACCCCGATAGCCAAAAACATTCAGTACTTC
>NA|TRBV6-6|TRBJ1-1|NA
CASINYEVGDTEAFF
TGTGCCAGCATTAATTATGAAGTGGGCGACACTGAAGCTTTCTTT
>few|TRBV15|TRBJ1-4|TRBD1
CATSRGQGHEKLFF
TGTGCCACCAGCAGGGGACAGGGCCACGAAAAACTGTTTTTT
>NA|TRBV4-3|TRBJ2-3|TRBD2
CASSQDGWASGITDTQYF
TGCGCCAGCAGCCAAGATGGGTGGGCTAGCGGGATCACAGATACGCAGTATTTT
>NA|TRBV6-2/TRBV6-3|TRBJ1-6|NA
CASSYSAPALNSPLHF
TGTGCCAGCAGTTACTCGGCCCCAGCCCTCAATTCACCCCTCCACTTT
>once|TRBV9|TRBJ1-2|NA
CASSGPRQVANGYTF
TGTGCCAGCAGCGGCCCTAGACAGGTCGCGAATGGCTACACCTTC
>NA|TRBV19|TRBJ2-7|TRBD1
CASSATGTGIDEQYF
TGTGCCAGTAGTGCCACCGGGACAGGGATTGACGAGCAGTACTTC
>NA|TRBV12-3/TRBV12-4|TRBJ1-5|NA
CASAFSNQPQHF
TGTGCCAGCGCCTTTAGCAATCAGCCCCAGCATTTT
>NA|TRBV7-7|TRBJ2-5|TRBD2
CASSLGLAGDRETQYF
TGTGCCAGCAGCTTAGGGCTAGCGGGAGATCGGGAGACCCAGTACTTC
>once|TRBV5-4|TRBJ2-1|TRBD2
CASSLAGGGGLFNNEQFF
TGTGCCAGCAGCTTGGCCGGCGGGGGTGGTCTGTTTAACAATGAGCAGTTCTTC
>NA|TRBV10-3|TRBJ2-7|NA
CAISEGRVDYEQYF
TGTGCCATCAGTGAGGGCAGGGTAGACTACGAGCAGTACTTC
>NA|TRBV5-8|TRBJ1-4|TRBD1
CASSSRQGEEKLFF
TGTGCCAGCAGCTCTCGACAGGGGGAGGAAAAACTGTTTTTT
>NA|TRBV24-1|TRBJ2-1|TRBD2
CATSDTAGGYNEQFF
TGTGCCACCAGTGATACGGCGGGAGGATACAATGAGCAGTTCTTC
>once|TRBV7-3|TRBJ2-2|NA
CASSLTRERGELFF
TGTGCCAGCAGCTTAACCCGGGAGCGCGGGGAGCTGTTTTTT
>NA|TRBV19|TRBJ1-5|NA
CASSARRASNQPQHF
TGTGCCAGTAGCGCGAGAAGGGCCAGCAATCAGCCCCAGCATTTT